A selection of T cell receptor beta chains follows, all from one sample in a study of T-cell reconstitution after alpha-beta-depleted transplantation in children. TCRdb reanalysed the PCR reads using MiXCR and keeps one entry per CDR3 protein. Among about 540,000 distinct CDR3 sequences listed, roughly 18% were seen once. The source material was PBMCs from the stem cell graft donor, sampled from the stem cell graft. All receptors come from a human donor who donated a stem cell graft to a child with acute lymphoblastic leukemia. Both conserved end residues are part of each CDR3. Each record gives: J gene, V gene, CDR3 protein.

>TRBJ2-1|TRBV12-3/TRBV12-4
CASSPRTGVGNEQFF
>TRBJ2-5|TRBV5-1
CASSSGGQETQYF
>TRBJ2-1|TRBV5-1
CASRILPTTYNEQFF
>TRBJ2-3|TRBV5-1
CASSPRAGRDTQYF
>TRBJ2-1|TRBV2
CASIGGDYSEQFF
>TRBJ2-1|TRBV5-1
CASSLNNEQFF
>TRBJ2-1|TRBV7-9
CASSQLAGDGRDEQFF
>TRBJ2-3|TRBV6-5
CASSYSVGRRLTDTQYF
>TRBJ1-1|TRBV12-3/TRBV12-4
CASSLFAGTENNTEAFF
>TRBJ2-5|TRBV5-1
CASSLEFLAGEETQYF
>TRBJ1-2|TRBV20-1
CSARVGLHYGYTF
>TRBJ1-1|TRBV27
CASSLYPVMNTEAFF
>TRBJ2-1|TRBV7-3
CASSPIAGAKGSSYNEQFF
>TRBJ2-7|TRBV10-3
CAISESLTSAIYEQYF
>TRBJ2-1|TRBV20-1
CSVGASGNLEQFF
>TRBJ2-3|TRBV5-1
CASSSRTSFNTDTQYF
>TRBJ2-7|TRBV27
CASSLSGLAGYEQYF
>TRBJ2-2|TRBV6-1
CASAMGRSSGELFF
>TRBJ2-1|TRBV11-2
CASSPGAPYRLAGGEQFF
>TRBJ1-4|TRBV5-1
CASSLAWDPATNEKLFF
>TRBJ2-3|TRBV3-1
CASSRITSGRAKFADTQYF
>TRBJ2-4|TRBV6-1
CASSLRDRDPHF
>TRBJ2-1|TRBV5-1
CASSGAGRGYNEQFF
>TRBJ2-7|TRBV18
CASSPPKRVYEQYF
>TRBJ1-1|TRBV12-3/TRBV12-4
CASSFPTGNTEAFF
>TRBJ2-5|TRBV24-1
CATSDRDGSQETQYF
>TRBJ2-7|TRBV11-2
CASSLQGWISYEQYF
>TRBJ1-2|TRBV29-1
CSVSDYGYTF
>TRBJ2-3|TRBV20-1
CSAFRATDTQYF
>TRBJ1-1|TRBV20-1
CSAISGGTEAFF
>TRBJ2-2|TRBV5-1
CASSAVNTGELFF
>TRBJ2-1|TRBV29-1
CSVGRGLSYNEQFF
>TRBJ2-1|TRBV7-2
CASKVAGYNEQFF
>TRBJ2-1|TRBV11-1
CASSLRTSGSLVYNEQFF
>TRBJ2-2|TRBV20-1
CSARGPTSGNTGELFF
>TRBJ2-4|TRBV5-1
CASSLLASGSGAQGNIQYF
>TRBJ2-1|TRBV12-3/TRBV12-4
CASSTNPWGGMSSYNEQFF
>TRBJ2-5|TRBV5-4
CASSLVLASGSAIRETQYF
>TRBJ1-1|TRBV10-2
CASRDNRNTEAFF
>TRBJ1-2|TRBV29-1
CSVETQGKDGYTF
>TRBJ2-1|TRBV27
CASSLSVAGGPEQFF